A selection of T cell receptor beta chains follows, all from one sample in a study of OX40 agonist ivuxolimab in advanced cancers. The assay was immunoSEQ multiplex PCR, and TCRdb's table has in-frame clones only and misses some. The sample lists around 74,000 clones; 92% were seen once. The sample consisted of CD4+ or CD8+ T cells sorted from blood, taken in a trial of the OX40 agonist ivuxolimab. Receptor source: an adult with an advanced solid tumor such as melanoma, head and neck, liver or kidney cancer. The CDR3 runs from the conserved cysteine through the conserved F or W. D genes are given only for firm matches. Not all rows give a size; the values are once, few, many and, for expanded clones, a class.

>14|-|TRBJ1-2|TRBV7-2|-
TGTGCCAGCAGCCCAAATGGACTCCCCTATGGCTACACCTTC
CASSPNGLPYGYTF
>13|once|TRBJ2-7|TRBV5-6|-
TGTGCCAGCAGCTTGGTGCAGACCTACGAGCAGTACTTC
CASSLVQTYEQYF
>18|-|TRBJ2-1|TRBV7-2|TRBD2
TGTGCCAGCAGCTCCCTCTTACCGACTAGCGGCTATAACAATGAGCAGTTCTTC
CASSSLLPTSGYNNEQFF
>13|-|TRBJ2-7|TRBV7-2|-
TGTGCCAGCAGCTTCTACCTGCGGCAGGAGCAGTACTTC
CASSFYLRQEQYF
>14|-|TRBJ2-7|TRBV7-2|-
TGTGCCAGCAGCTTAGATAGGGGCTCGGACGAGCAGTACTTC
CASSLDRGSDEQYF
>16|-|TRBJ2-3|TRBV27|-
TGTGCCAGCAGTTCGGGACTGACAGTAAGCACAGATACGCAGTATTTT
CASSSGLTVSTDTQYF
>13|-|TRBJ1-6|TRBV5-1|-
TGCGCCAGCAGGGATTCGGAGAATTCACCCCTCCACTTT
CASRDSENSPLHF
>16|-|TRBJ2-7|TRBV7-2|-
TGTGCCAGCAGCTTAGTGGGGGACCCTTCCTCCTACGAGCAGTACTTC
CASSLVGDPSSYEQYF
>16|-|TRBJ2-1|TRBV7-8|TRBD2
TGTGCCAGCAGCTTAGGTGGGGTATGGGAGGGGAATGAGCAGTTCTTC
CASSLGGVWEGNEQFF
>15|-|TRBJ1-2|TRBV30|-
TGTGCCTGGAGTGTACGACGGGCCTCCAACTATGGCTACACCTTC
CAWSVRRASNYGYTF
>14|-|TRBJ2-5|TRBV19|-
TGTGCCAGTAGTGCTATCCCCAGTCGAGAGACCCAGTACTTC
CASSAIPSRETQYF
>15|-|TRBJ1-2|TRBV11-2|-
TGTGCCAGCAACTTATTACAGGGTGGGAAGGATGGCTACACCTTC
CASNLLQGGKDGYTF
>14|-|TRBJ2-7|TRBV4-2|-
TGTGCCAGCAGCCAAGGGCGGCTTTCAACCGAGCAGTACTTC
CASSQGRLSTEQYF
>14|-|TRBJ2-5|TRBV11-2|-
TGTGCCAGCAGCTTAGATCGGGCGGGGCAGACCCAGTACTTC
CASSLDRAGQTQYF
>15|-|TRBJ1-1|TRBV18|TRBD1
TGTGCCAGCTCACGGGACAGGGGCTCGCAGACTGAAGCTTTCTTT
CASSRDRGSQTEAFF
>18|-|TRBJ2-7|TRBV27|TRBD1
TGTGCCAGCAGTTTGAGGGGGTGGACAGGGGGTAACTCCTACGAGCAGTACTTC
CASSLRGWTGGNSYEQYF
>16|-|TRBJ2-2|TRBV2|TRBD2
TGTGCCAGCAGTATTACTAGCGTGGGAAACACCGGGGAGCTGTTTTTT
CASSITSVGNTGELFF
>20|-|TRBJ2-2|TRBV7-8|TRBD2
TGTGCCAGCAGCCTAAACGTCGGGACTAGCGGGAGGATTAACACCGGGGAGCTGTTTTTT
CASSLNVGTSGRINTGELFF
>17|-|TRBJ1-2|TRBV7-2|-
TGTGCCAGCAGCCGACCCCCTTACTCGAGGGTTTTGGGTGGCTACACCTTC
CASSRPPYSRVLGGYTF
>16|-|TRBJ1-2|TRBV29-1|-
TGCAGCGTGGATCCTCATCCGGGACAACGAAGAGATGGCTACACCTTC
CSVDPHPGQRRDGYTF
>15|-|TRBJ1-4|TRBV2|-
TGTGCCAGCAGTATCCACCGCACGGCTAATGAAAAACTGTTTTTT
CASSIHRTANEKLFF
>15|-|TRBJ2-1|TRBV11-3|TRBD1
TGTGCCAGCAGCTTAGATGTAGGACAGGCTAATGAGCAGTTCTTC
CASSLDVGQANEQFF
>14|once|TRBJ2-2|TRBV5-8|TRBD2
TGTGCCAGCAGTTCCGGACTAGCGGCCGGGGAGCTGTTTTTT
CASSSGLAAGELFF
>13|once|TRBJ1-5|TRBV6-1|TRBD1
TGTGCCAGCAATGACAGGGGCAATCAGCCCCAGCATTTT
CASNDRGNQPQHF
>15|-|TRBJ1-1|TRBV7-3|TRBD1
TGTGCCAGCAGCTTACAGGGGGCCATGAACACTGAAGCTTTCTTT
CASSLQGAMNTEAFF
>14|-|TRBJ2-1|TRBV15|-
TGTGCCACCAGCAGACCAGCTTCCTACAATGAGCAGTTCTTC
CATSRPASYNEQFF
>13|-|TRBJ1-3|TRBV7-3|-
TGTGCCAGCAGCTTAATCGGAGGAAACACCATATATTTT
CASSLIGGNTIYF
>11|few|TRBJ1-3|TRBV11-3|-
TGTGCCAGCAGCTCTCGAAACACCATATATTTT
CASSSRNTIYF
>15|once|TRBJ2-3|TRBV7-9|-
TGTGCCAGCAGCTTACAGCGCCTGGACACAGATACGCAGTATTTT
CASSLQRLDTDTQYF
>17|-|TRBJ2-7|TRBV5-5|TRBD1
TGTGCCAGCAGCTTACGTCGGACAGGGGTTAATTCCTACGAGCAGTACTTC
CASSLRRTGVNSYEQYF
>15|few|TRBJ1-5|TRBV7-2|TRBD1
TGTGCCAGCAGCTCCGGGACAGATAGCAATCAGCCCCAGCATTTT
CASSSGTDSNQPQHF
>14|-|TRBJ1-2|TRBV9|-
TGTGCCAGCAGCGTAGCTCCCGAGGGCTATGGCTACACCTTC
CASSVAPEGYGYTF
>16|-|TRBJ2-1|TRBV7-2|-
TGTGCCAGCAGCTTAGGGGGGGGGCAGCCCTACAATGAGCAGTTCTTC
CASSLGGGQPYNEQFF
>13|-|TRBJ1-1|TRBV11-3|-
TGTGCCAGCAGCACTGTGGGATACACTGAAGCTTTCTTT
CASSTVGYTEAFF
>16|-|TRBJ1-2|TRBV28|-
TGTGCCAGCAGTTATCCTCTTCTTCGGGGTCATTATGGCTACACCTTC
CASSYPLLRGHYGYTF
>14|-|TRBJ1-6|TRBV7-2|-
TGTGCCAGCAGCTTCAACAGAAATAATTCACCCCTCCACTTT
CASSFNRNNSPLHF
>16|-|TRBJ2-1|TRBV15|-
TGTGCCACCAGCAGAGATGGAGGACACTACAAGAATGAGCAGTTCTTC
CATSRDGGHYKNEQFF
>11|-|TRBJ1-1|TRBV5-6|-
TGTGCCAGCAGCATAAGGGGGAGTGCTTTCTTT
CASSIRGSAFF
>17|-|TRBJ1-1|TRBV27|TRBD1
TGTGCCAGCAGTTTATTAGCCGGGACAGGGGCCCAAGGACGGGCTTTCTTT
CASSLLAGTGAQGRAFF
>17|-|TRBJ2-6|TRBV19|-
TGTGCCAGTAGTATGGGGACGGACTACTCTGGGGCCAACGTCCTGACTTTC
CASSMGTDYSGANVLTF
>15|-|TRBJ1-1|TRBV19|-
TGTGCCAGTAAGATTGGTGGGGGCGTGAACACTGAAGCTTTCTTT
CASKIGGGVNTEAFF
>14|once|TRBJ2-3|TRBV11-3|-
TGTGCCAGCAGCTTAGAAGCGGGCACAGATACGCAGTATTTT
CASSLEAGTDTQYF
>16|-|TRBJ2-1|TRBV7-8|-
TGTGCCAGCAGCCCCCGGCGGCTAGGGGCGCAAAATGAGCAGTTCTTC
CASSPRRLGAQNEQFF
>14|-|TRBJ1-2|TRBV18|TRBD1
TGTGCCAGCTCACCCTACAGGGGTCGGGATGGCTACACCTTC
CASSPYRGRDGYTF